This is a list of T cell receptor beta chains from one sample in a study of blood T cell repertoires in COVID-19. The data were produced by immunoSEQ multiplex PCR, yet TCRdb's version contains in-frame clones alone and is incomplete. The sample has around 220,000 clones, approximately 87% seen once. Source material: peripheral blood. The source is a woman between 50 and 59 years old with acute or convalescent COVID-19. CDR3s include the opening cysteine and the closing phenylalanine or tryptophan. The order of the fields is J gene, clone size, V gene, D gene, CDR3 DNA, CDR3 protein. The D gene is left open where the match is weak. Clone size is given for some rows only: seen once, a few or many times, or a class if the clone is expanded.

J: TRBJ2-5
size: -
V: TRBV5-1
D: -
DNA: TGCGCCAGCAGGATATTCGGGGGAGAGACCCAGTACTTC
CDR3: CASRIFGGETQYF

J: TRBJ1-1
size: -
V: TRBV29-1
D: TRBD1
DNA: TGCAGCGTCGGGACAGGGGCGTGGGACACTGAAGCTTTCTTT
CDR3: CSVGTGAWDTEAFF

J: TRBJ2-1
size: -
V: TRBV11-2
D: TRBD2
DNA: TGTGCCAGCAGCTTCACCGGGACTAGCGGGAAATACAATGAGCAGTTCTTC
CDR3: CASSFTGTSGKYNEQFF

J: TRBJ1-1
size: -
V: TRBV7-8
D: TRBD1
DNA: TGTGCCAGCAGCAAGGACAGGGTTGAAGCTTTCTTT
CDR3: CASSKDRVEAFF

J: TRBJ1-1
size: -
V: TRBV5-6
D: -
DNA: TGTGCCAGCAGCTTGGGGCAGGGGACCACTGAAGCTTTCTTT
CDR3: CASSLGQGTTEAFF

J: TRBJ2-3
size: -
V: TRBV24-1
D: -
DNA: TGTGCCACCAGTGACCCGGGAGAGAGCACAGATACGCAGTATTTT
CDR3: CATSDPGESTDTQYF

J: TRBJ1-1
size: -
V: TRBV3-1/TRBV3-2
D: -
DNA: TGTGCCAGCAGCAACCGGGACACTGGAGCTTTCTTT
CDR3: CASSNRDTGAFF

J: TRBJ2-2
size: -
V: TRBV4-3
D: -
DNA: TGCGCCAGCAGCACTTTTCGGAACACCGGGGAGCTGTTTTTT
CDR3: CASSTFRNTGELFF

J: TRBJ2-3
size: -
V: TRBV9
D: TRBD1
DNA: TGTGCCAGCAGCGTAACAGGGGATAGCACAGATACGCAGTATTTT
CDR3: CASSVTGDSTDTQYF

J: TRBJ1-6
size: -
V: TRBV19
D: -
DNA: TGTGCCAGTAGTATCCCTTCGGGAGCGGCTTATAATTCACCCCTCCACTTT
CDR3: CASSIPSGAAYNSPLHF

J: TRBJ1-1
size: -
V: TRBV5-4
D: -
DNA: TGTGCCAGCAAGCGCCTGGCGCAGATGAACACTGAAGCTTTCTTT
CDR3: CASKRLAQMNTEAFF

J: TRBJ1-2
size: -
V: TRBV10-3
D: -
DNA: TGTGCCATCAGTGGGACAGTCGACTACACCTTC
CDR3: CAISGTVDYTF

J: TRBJ2-1
size: -
V: TRBV30
D: -
DNA: TGTGCCTGGAGTGTAGGGGGGGCGCAGCAGTTCTTC
CDR3: CAWSVGGAQQFF

J: TRBJ2-1
size: -
V: TRBV7-2
D: -
DNA: TGTGCCAGCAGCCTACTTATTAGTGAGCAGTTCTTC
CDR3: CASSLLISEQFF

J: TRBJ2-3
size: -
V: TRBV19
D: -
DNA: TGTGCCAGTACCGACTATGCAGCCACAGATACGCAGTATTTT
CDR3: CASTDYAATDTQYF

J: TRBJ1-5
size: -
V: TRBV9
D: -
DNA: TGTGCCAGCAGCGTCCAGAGCAATCAGCCCCAGCATTTT
CDR3: CASSVQSNQPQHF

J: TRBJ1-1
size: -
V: TRBV7-2
D: -
DNA: TGTGCCAGCAGCCCTCAGGCTACCACTGAAGCTTTCTTT
CDR3: CASSPQATTEAFF

J: TRBJ2-5
size: -
V: TRBV27
D: TRBD2
DNA: TGTGCCAGCAGTCCTATACCGCCCCGGGGCCCGGGGGGTCAAGAGACCCAGTACTTC
CDR3: CASSPIPPRGPGGQETQYF

J: TRBJ1-5
size: -
V: TRBV13
D: -
DNA: TGTGCCAGCAGCTTAGGCCTGACAAGAGATCAGCCCCAGCATTTT
CDR3: CASSLGLTRDQPQHF

J: TRBJ2-5
size: -
V: TRBV3-1/TRBV3-2
D: -
DNA: TGTGCCAGCAGTCACAACACGGGTGCAGAGACCCAGTACTTC
CDR3: CASSHNTGAETQYF

J: TRBJ2-5
size: -
V: TRBV3-1/TRBV3-2
D: TRBD2
DNA: TGTGCCAGCAGCCACCCGACTAGCTCCCAAGAGACCCAGTACTTC
CDR3: CASSHPTSSQETQYF

J: TRBJ2-4
size: -
V: TRBV27
D: -
DNA: TGTGCCAGCAGTTTACTCGTCCCCGGGGCCAAAAACATTCAGTACTTC
CDR3: CASSLLVPGAKNIQYF

J: TRBJ1-2
size: -
V: TRBV28
D: -
DNA: TGTGCCAGCAGCCTGGGACTCGGCTATGGCTACACCTTC
CDR3: CASSLGLGYGYTF

J: TRBJ2-7
size: -
V: TRBV19
D: TRBD1
DNA: TGTGCCAGTAGTGGGACAGGGGGCCGCCCATTCTCCTACGAGCAGTACTTC
CDR3: CASSGTGGRPFSYEQYF

J: TRBJ1-1
size: -
V: TRBV4-2
D: TRBD1
DNA: TGTGCCAGCAGCCAGTCAACAGGGGTTTCCATGAACACTGAAGCTTTCTTT
CDR3: CASSQSTGVSMNTEAFF

J: TRBJ1-1
size: -
V: TRBV27
D: -
DNA: TGTGCCAGCAGTTTAACGGCAGGGTGGTGGAACACTGAAGCTTTCTTT
CDR3: CASSLTAGWWNTEAFF

J: TRBJ1-1
size: -
V: TRBV19
D: -
DNA: TGTGCCAGTAGTATTTCGGGGGACACTGAAGCTTTCTTT
CDR3: CASSISGDTEAFF

J: TRBJ2-2
size: -
V: TRBV24-1
D: TRBD1
DNA: TGTGCCACCAGGGGAACCGGACAGGGGGACGGCGGGGAGCTGTTTTTT
CDR3: CATRGTGQGDGGELFF

J: TRBJ2-1
size: few
V: TRBV19
D: TRBD1
DNA: TGTGCCAGTAGTCAGACAGGGTTCGCGACCAATGAGCAGTTCTTC
CDR3: CASSQTGFATNEQFF

J: TRBJ2-3
size: -
V: TRBV4-3
D: -
DNA: TGCGCCAGCAGCCAAGAAGGAGGGCCAGGAATGTCACATACGCAGTATTTT
CDR3: CASSQEGGPGMSHTQYF

J: TRBJ2-2
size: -
V: TRBV9
D: -
DNA: TGTGCCAGCAGCTCCCTCAGGGACACCGGGGAGCTGTTTTTT
CDR3: CASSSLRDTGELFF

J: TRBJ1-3
size: -
V: TRBV6-5
D: TRBD1
DNA: TGTGCCAGCAGTACGACAGGGTCAACTGGAAACACCATATATTTT
CDR3: CASSTTGSTGNTIYF

J: TRBJ2-1
size: -
V: TRBV5-1
D: TRBD2
DNA: TGCGCCAGCAGCGCGGGACTAGCGGAGTACAATGAGCAGTTCTTC
CDR3: CASSAGLAEYNEQFF

J: TRBJ2-7
size: -
V: TRBV7-2
D: TRBD2
DNA: TGTGCCAGCAGCTCTCGACTAGCGGGAGGTTACGAGCAGTACTTC
CDR3: CASSSRLAGGYEQYF

J: TRBJ2-7
size: few
V: TRBV6-5
D: -
DNA: TGTGCCAGCAGTTATATTCGGGGTCCAGCCAACTACGAGCAGTACTTC
CDR3: CASSYIRGPANYEQYF

J: TRBJ1-1
size: -
V: TRBV19
D: TRBD1
DNA: TGTGCCATATCTACAGGGGGCGGGACTGAAGCTTTCTTT
CDR3: CAISTGGGTEAFF

J: TRBJ1-4
size: -
V: TRBV19
D: TRBD1
DNA: TGTGCCAGTAGGGCCGGGACAGAAGTTGAAAAACTGTTTTTT
CDR3: CASRAGTEVEKLFF

J: TRBJ2-2
size: -
V: TRBV5-1
D: -
DNA: TGCGCCAGCAGCTTGGTTGGCGGGGACACCGGGGAGCTGTTTTTT
CDR3: CASSLVGGDTGELFF

J: TRBJ1-2
size: -
V: TRBV5-1
D: TRBD1
DNA: TGCGCCAGCAGCTGGGGACAGGGGGAGGTCTATGGCTACACCTTC
CDR3: CASSWGQGEVYGYTF

J: TRBJ2-1
size: -
V: TRBV27
D: TRBD1
DNA: TGTGCCAGCAGCACAGGGGGTCGGGATGAGCAGTTCTTC
CDR3: CASSTGGRDEQFF

J: TRBJ1-5
size: -
V: TRBV6-4
D: TRBD1
DNA: TGTGCCAGCAGTGTCCCCAGACAGGGACTGTATAGCAATCAGCCCCAGCATTTT
CDR3: CASSVPRQGLYSNQPQHF

J: TRBJ2-7
size: -
V: TRBV7-2
D: TRBD2
DNA: TGTGCCAGCAGCTTTCAGCGGGAGCACGACGAGCAGTACTTC
CDR3: CASSFQREHDEQYF

J: TRBJ2-2
size: -
V: TRBV18
D: TRBD1
DNA: TGTGCCAGCTCACCACCGTCGAGACAGGGGGCCGGGGAGCTGTTTTTT
CDR3: CASSPPSRQGAGELFF

J: TRBJ1-4
size: once
V: TRBV28
D: TRBD1
DNA: TGTGCCACGTCCTCCCGGGACAGAAATGAAAAACTGTTTTTT
CDR3: CATSSRDRNEKLFF

J: TRBJ2-7
size: -
V: TRBV9
D: TRBD1
DNA: TGTGCCAGCAGCGGGGGACAGAGCTACGAGCAGTACTTC
CDR3: CASSGGQSYEQYF

J: TRBJ2-2
size: -
V: TRBV11-2
D: -
DNA: TGTGCCAGCAGCTGGGGAGCGGCCGCGAACACCGGGGAGCTGTTTTTT
CDR3: CASSWGAAANTGELFF

J: TRBJ2-5
size: -
V: TRBV7-8
D: TRBD1
DNA: TGTGCCAGCAGCTCGGGACAGGGGGACCAAGAGACCCAGTACTTC
CDR3: CASSSGQGDQETQYF